This entry concerns a single T cell receptor beta chain. Its cognate antigen is unknown. The record originates from a study of OX40 agonist ivuxolimab in advanced cancers. Overall study: Three dose-escalation patients had partial responses: one with hepatocellular carcinoma and two with cutaneous melanoma.

Study-level findings and limits: Clonal expansion from baseline to week 6 occurred in both CD4+ and CD8+ T cells.

The CDR3 sequence is 14 residues long. Germline V lookup: CDR1 LGHNA, CDR2 YNFKEQ. Trimming took off 0 bases at V and 5 bases at J, with 10 bases between the two ends. Profiled with immunoSEQ multiplex PCR; TCRdb holds only in-frame clones, not every one. The sample includes tens of thousands of clones, around 90% of them seen just once. Patients were ruled out by autoimmune disease history or systemic immunosuppression. This receptor was obtained from an adult with an advanced solid tumor such as melanoma, head and neck, liver or kidney cancer. Sequencing was performed on CD4+ or CD8+ T cells sorted from blood, taken in a trial of the OX40 agonist ivuxolimab. The J gene is TRBJ2-5, the V gene TRBV4-2; TRBD1 might be the D (5 bases). Here the CDR3 reads CASSQDPKGETQYF. CDR3 DNA: TGTGCCAGCAGCCAAGATCCCAAGGGGGAGACCCAGTACTTC.